The clone carrying this TCR beta chain has a handful of counts. Antigen specificity is unknown. The source of the sample is a study of T cell repertoires in cytomegalovirus infection. At the level of the study: In public TCR beta signatures, there were indications of both CMV infection and matching HLA type. Broader study findings: Summed frequency of public TCR beta families distinguished CMV carriers with the relevant HLA. HLA-C-restricted CMV clonotypes gave the most frequent clonotype in two of eight donors.

Trimming pared 1 base from V and 10 bases from J, leaving 11 bases between. CDR1 is SGHDN, CDR2 FVKESK, per germline. This CDR3 has 14 amino acids. One entry per CDR3 protein results from TCRdb running MiXCR on the reads. The data show 160,000 or so distinct CDR3 sequences, with 15% to 20% seen just once and around 20% held by the top ten. This sequence was found in a human donor in good health (CMV status not recorded). Some clones in this sample may be carry-over from other donors' samples. Material: CD8+ T cells from PBMCs. The V call is TRBV14, the J call TRBJ2-6; D not resolved. The CDR3 nucleotides are TGTGCCAGCAGCCAAGCCGACCTTCCAAACGTCCTGACTTTC. Its translation: CASSQADLPNVLTF.